Following are 26 T cell receptor beta chains from one sample sequenced in a study of shared T cell receptors in the human thymus. Clones were sequenced by immunoSEQ multiplex PCR, and TCRdb holds only the in-frame ones, with some missing. The table shows some 640,000 clones, with approximately 87% occurring only once. This sample was shared with a second study, whose subject was human thymus T cells.

Sequencing input: thymocytes. The receptors were sampled from a boy younger than two with a congenital heart defect.

CDR3 nucleotide sequence: TGTGCCAGCAGCTTAGAACGCCGGGGCACTGAAGCTTTCTTT. It yields the protein CASSLERRGTEAFF. The chain employs TRBV7-6 and TRBJ1-1; D gene ambiguous. This CDR3 spans 14 amino acids. Germline V gene sequence: CDR1 SGHVS, CDR2 FNYEAQ. V dropped 1 base and J dropped 4 bases, with 10 bases sitting between them.

J is TRBJ2-5 and V is TRBV14, with a possible D match to TRBD1 (5 bases). V lost 5 bases, J lost 1 base, and 14 bases lay in between. CDR3 size: 15 residues. CDR1 is SGHDN and CDR2 is FVKESK in the germline V gene. Here the CDR3 DNA reads TGTGCCAGCAGCTTGACCCGACAGATCCAAGAGACCCAGTACTTC. Translated, it gives CASSLTRQIQETQYF.

V gene TRBV5-1 combines with J gene TRBJ2-1, with D possibly being TRBD1 (5 bases). V dropped 4 bases and J dropped 7 bases, with 18 bases sitting between them. CDR1 is SGHRS and CDR2 is YFSETQ in the germline V gene. The CDR3 contains 15 residues. The CDR3 region is CASSRTGLGENEQFF. Written as DNA, the CDR3 is TGCGCCAGCAGCCGAACAGGATTGGGCGAAAATGAGCAGTTCTTC.

V is TRBV6-1 and J is TRBJ1-5; the match to TRBD1 covers 7 bases. Germline loops: CDR1 MNHNS, CDR2 SASEGT. V lost 1 base, J lost 3 bases, and 6 bases stayed unmatched. This CDR3 is 16 amino acids long. The CDR3 coding sequence is TGTGCCAGCAGTGAAGAGACAGGGACTCTCAATCAGCCCCAGCATTTT. This translates into CASSEETGTLNQPQHF.

This chain uses TRBV10-2 with TRBJ2-5, with D possibly TRBD1 on 7 matching bases. This CDR3 region has 17 residues. CDR1 is WSHSY and CDR2 is SAAADI in the germline V gene. Trimming left V 2 bases short and J 5 bases short, with 21 bases between. The CDR3 reads CASSERENRGVGETQYF. The CDR3 DNA sequence: TGCGCCAGCAGTGAGCGGGAGAACAGGGGTGTTGGGGAGACCCAGTACTTC.

This clone was seen once. The V gene is TRBV27, the J gene TRBJ1-1, with a tentative D call TRBD1 (5 bases). V lost 5 bases and J lost 1, with 8 bases in between. Germline V lookup: CDR1 MNHEY, CDR2 SMNVEV (reference sequence). The CDR3 has 13 amino acids. CDR3 region: CASSPRENTEAFF. For the CDR3, the DNA is TGTGCCAGCAGTCCCAGGGAGAACACTGAAGCTTTCTTT.

This sequence joins TRBV12-2 and TRBJ2-7; the DNA was not compared with TRBD1, the D call given in the table. TRBV12-2 is a recognized pseudogene. The CDR3 is 15 amino acids. CDR3 coding DNA: TGTGCAAGTCGCTTTCGTGGGGCAAGCTCCTACGAGCAGTACTTC. Encoded protein: CASRFRGASSYEQYF.

The chain combines TRBV7-8 with TRBJ2-7; the match to TRBD2 covers 7 bases. The junction had 12 bases not matched to a gene; V was cut back by 4 bases and J by 0 bases. The CDR3 totals 17 residues. Germline V gene lookup returns CDR1 SGHVS and CDR2 FQNEAQ. In nucleotides, the CDR3 is TGTGCCAGCAGCTACAAGAAGACTAGCTCAAGCTCCTACGAGCAGTACTTC. Its protein is CASSYKKTSSSSYEQYF.

The rearrangement uses TRBV5-6 and TRBJ2-7; tentatively, D is TRBD1 (6 bases). Trimming removed 0 bases at V and 3 bases at J, with 16 bases between. Germline V CDR1 and CDR2: SGHDT, YYEEEE. The CDR3 is made up of 16 amino acids. The CDR3 loop reads CASSLAAGGRIYEQYF. DNA of the CDR3: TGTGCCAGCAGCTTGGCAGCTGGGGGCCGGATCTACGAGCAGTACTTC.

Concerning this clone itself: The identical CDR3 is also encoded by other nucleotide sequences in the sample. V usage is TRBV6-5 and J usage is TRBJ1-1; D call uncertain. CDR1 is MNHEY, CDR2 SVGAGI, per germline. This CDR3 comprises 13 residues. The V and J ends lost 3 bases and 4 bases respectively, with 9 bases between them. CDR3 in DNA: TGTGCCAGCAGTTATTCACGGGTCACTGAAGCTTTCTTT. It specifies CASSYSRVTEAFF.

The chain carries TRBV4-3 and TRBJ2-1; TRBD2 matches at 9 bases. The CDR3 is made up of 16 amino acids. Germline lookup yields CDR1 LGHNA and CDR2 YSLEER. J was trimmed by 4 bases and V by 4 bases; bases with no gene match: 8. The CDR3 reads CASSLFGLAGYNEQFF. As DNA, the CDR3 is TGCGCCAGCAGCCTTTTTGGGCTAGCGGGATACAATGAGCAGTTCTTC.

The chain links TRBV4-1 to TRBJ1-2, with D tentatively TRBD1 (6 bases). The V and J ends lost 0 bases and 8 bases respectively, with 10 bases between them. This CDR3 is built from 13 residues. The V gene's germline CDR1 is MGHRA and CDR2 YSYEKL. CDR3 loop: CASSQDPGEGYTF. For the CDR3, the DNA is TGCGCCAGCAGCCAAGACCCAGGGGAGGGCTACACCTTC.

This clone was detected once. This chain uses TRBV5-1 with TRBJ1-5; no firm D call. This CDR3 spans 16 amino acids. The ends were cut back, 0 bases at V and 0 bases at J, with 10 bases in the middle. The germline gives CDR1 SGHRS, CDR2 YFSETQ. This CDR3 reads CASSLDGQYSNQPQHF. In nucleotides, the CDR3 is TGCGCCAGCAGCTTGGATGGGCAGTATAGCAATCAGCCCCAGCATTTT.

V gene TRBV27 combines with J gene TRBJ2-1; weak D call: TRBD1 (5 bases). The V end lost 7 bases, the J end lost 5 bases, and 21 bases lay between the germline ends. Germline V CDR1 and CDR2: MNHEY, SMNVEV (reference sequence). CDR3 length: 16 residues. In nucleotides, the CDR3 is TGTGCCAGCACTAACACTCAGGGCACCTTCAACAATGAGCAGTTCTTC. It encodes CASTNTQGTFNNEQFF.

Concerning this clone itself: This same CDR3 is encoded by further DNA sequences in the sample. The chain employs TRBV5-1 and TRBJ1-6; TRBD1 matches at 8 bases. This CDR3 is built from 17 residues. The germline V gene has CDR1 SGHRS and CDR2 YFSETQ. V was pared by 4 bases and J by 3 bases, with 9 bases of the junction left unmatched. Written as DNA, the CDR3 is TGCGCCAGCAGCCTAAGAGGACAGGGACTCTATAATTCACCCCTCCACTTT. Residues: CASSLRGQGLYNSPLHF.

The chain links TRBV11-3 to TRBJ2-1; 8 bases fit TRBD2. CDR3 size: 17 residues. V was clipped by 1 base and J by 0 bases; unmatched bases: 5. Germline loops: CDR1 SGHNT, CDR2 YENEEA. CDR3: CASSLAGGASSYNEQFF. CDR3 bases: TGTGCCAGCAGCTTAGCCGGGGGGGCTAGCTCCTACAATGAGCAGTTCTTC.

This chain uses TRBV19 with TRBJ2-3; D is unresolved. CDR1 is LNHDA, CDR2 SQIVND, per germline (reference sequence). Trimming took 8 bases from V and 2 from J, leaving 11 bases between them. CDR3 length: 13 residues. CDR3 sequence: CASLGSSTDTQYF. CDR3 bases: TGTGCCAGTTTGGGCAGCTCCACAGATACGCAGTATTTT.

This sequence joins TRBV5-4 and TRBJ2-7; weak D call: TRBD2 (5 bases). This CDR3 is built from 16 residues. In germline, CDR1 is SGHNT, CDR2 YYREEE (reference sequence). Trimming pared 4 bases from V and 3 bases from J, leaving 20 bases between. The CDR3 DNA is TGTGCCAGCAGCACCCGTGAACGGGAACACGTCTACGAGCAGTACTTC. Its protein is CASSTREREHVYEQYF.

As for this clone: Other DNA sequences within the sample encode an identical CDR3. This chain joins TRBV27 and TRBJ2-1, with D possibly being TRBD2 (6 bases). Trimming left V 5 bases short and J 8 bases short, with 28 bases between. Germline V gene data show CDR1 as MNHEY and CDR2 as SMNVEV (reference sequence). The CDR3 runs to 18 residues. The CDR3 spells CASSVPGRLAGRSYEQFF. In DNA form, the CDR3 reads TGTGCCAGCAGTGTCCCGGGTCGATTGGCGGGAAGGTCCTATGAGCAGTTCTTC.

The rearrangement joins TRBV13 to TRBJ1-1, with D perhaps matching TRBD1 (5 bases). The germline gives CDR1 PRHDT, CDR2 FYEKMQ (reference sequence). This CDR3 spans 16 amino acids. Trimming removed 0 bases from V and 0 bases from J, with 11 bases in between. CDR3 coding DNA: TGTGCCAGCAGCTTAGGCCGAAGGGGTTTGAACACTGAAGCTTTCTTT. This gives the protein CASSLGRRGLNTEAFF.

The chain couples TRBV7-9 to TRBJ1-4; D remains unclear. There are 13 residues in the CDR3. V was pared by 5 bases and J by 5 bases, with 9 bases between. Germline values: CDR1 SEHNR, CDR2 FQNEAQ (reference sequence). In DNA form, the CDR3 reads TGTGCCAGCAGCAGCCCGCGGAATGAAAAACTGTTTTTT. Translation gives CASSSPRNEKLFF.

This chain links TRBV11-2 with TRBJ2-3; 7 bases fit TRBD1. V shed 1 base, J shed 0 bases, and the junction held 7 bases outside the gene matches. The germline CDR1 and CDR2 sequences are SGHAT and FQNNGV. This CDR3 spans 17 amino acids. Here the CDR3 DNA reads TGTGCCAGCAGCTTAGGGGTCACAGGGGAAAGCACAGATACGCAGTATTTT. Its translation: CASSLGVTGESTDTQYF.

This clone was counted only a few times. The rearrangement joins TRBV2 to TRBJ1-6; D is possibly TRBD1 (6 bases). V was cut by 6 bases and J by 9 bases, with 15 bases left in between. The CDR3 totals 14 residues. Germline V gene lookup returns CDR1 SNHLY and CDR2 FYNNEI. This chain's CDR3 is CASSDPSRGSPLHF. As DNA, the CDR3 is TGTGCCAGCAGCGACCCCTCCAGGGGTTCACCCCTCCACTTT. The full variable domain, rest sourced from reference TRBV2 and TRBJ1-6, is EPEVTQTPSHQVTQMGQEVILRCVPISNHLYFYWYRQILGQKVEFLVSFYNNEISEKSEIFDDQFSVERPDGSNFTLKIRSTKLEDSAMYFCASSDPSRGSPLHFGNGTRLTVT.

The table lists this clone with a count of one. This chain connects TRBV29-1 to TRBJ2-7, with TRBD1 as a possible D gene (5 bases). Trimming stripped 2 bases from V and 4 bases from J, with 9 bases between. The CDR3 has 12 amino acids. In germline, CDR1 is SQVTM, CDR2 ANQGSEA. CDR3 sequence: CSVEFDSYEQYF. CDR3 nucleotide sequence: TGCAGCGTTGAATTTGACAGTTACGAGCAGTACTTC.

The chain combines TRBV27 with TRBJ1-5; a possible D gene is TRBD1 (5 bases). CDR1 is MNHEY and CDR2 is SMNVEV in the germline V gene (reference sequence). V shed 2 bases and J shed 5 bases, with 10 bases lying between them. The CDR3 loop spans 14 amino acids. The CDR3 is CASSLGQGHQPQHF. The DNA of the CDR3 is TGTGCCAGCAGTTTAGGGCAGGGCCATCAGCCCCAGCATTTT.

The gene calls are TRBV5-8 and TRBJ2-7; TRBD1 is a possible D gene (5 bases). This CDR3 contains 16 residues. CDR1 and CDR2 (germline): SGHTS, YDEGEE. The germline V and J ends were trimmed by 2 bases and 1 base, with 16 bases remaining between them. This chain's CDR3 is CASSFETETVSYEQYF. Here the CDR3 DNA reads TGTGCCAGCAGCTTCGAGACAGAAACCGTTTCCTACGAGCAGTACTTC.